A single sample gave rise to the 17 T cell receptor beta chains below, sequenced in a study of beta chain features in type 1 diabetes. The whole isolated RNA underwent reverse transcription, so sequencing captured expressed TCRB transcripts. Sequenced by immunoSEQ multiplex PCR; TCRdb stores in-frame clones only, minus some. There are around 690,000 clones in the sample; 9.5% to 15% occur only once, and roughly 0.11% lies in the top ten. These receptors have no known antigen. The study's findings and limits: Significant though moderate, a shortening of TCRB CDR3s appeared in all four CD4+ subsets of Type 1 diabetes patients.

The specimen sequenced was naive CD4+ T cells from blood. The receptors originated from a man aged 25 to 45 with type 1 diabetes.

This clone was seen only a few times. The chain's CDR3 is CASSLGTGSQETQYF. Here the CDR3 DNA reads TGCGCCAGCAGCTTGGGAACAGGGTCTCAAGAGACCCAGTACTTC. The chain has TRBV5-1 and TRBJ2-5; D is perhaps TRBD1 (6 bases). Germline V gene lookup returns CDR1 SGHRS and CDR2 YFSETQ. This CDR3 is built from 15 residues. The V end lost 0 bases, the J end lost 2 bases, and 11 bases lay between the germline ends.

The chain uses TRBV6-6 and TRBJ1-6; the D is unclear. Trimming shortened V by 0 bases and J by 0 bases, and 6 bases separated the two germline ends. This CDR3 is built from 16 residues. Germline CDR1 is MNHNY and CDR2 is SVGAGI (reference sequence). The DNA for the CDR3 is TGTGCCAGCAGTTACTCGGGGAGCTCCTATAATTCACCCCTCCACTTT. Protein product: CASSYSGSSYNSPLHF.

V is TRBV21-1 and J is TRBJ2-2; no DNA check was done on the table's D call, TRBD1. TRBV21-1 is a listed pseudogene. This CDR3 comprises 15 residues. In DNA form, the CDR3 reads TGTGCCAGCAGCAAAGTCAGGAAGAACACCGGGGAGCTGTTTTTT. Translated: CASSKVRKNTGELFF.

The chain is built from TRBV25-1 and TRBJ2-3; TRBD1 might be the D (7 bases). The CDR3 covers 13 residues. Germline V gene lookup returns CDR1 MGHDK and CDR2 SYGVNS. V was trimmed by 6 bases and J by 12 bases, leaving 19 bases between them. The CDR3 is CASSDLAGTAQYF. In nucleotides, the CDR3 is TGTGCCAGCAGCGACCTGGCGGGGACAGCCCAGTATTTT.

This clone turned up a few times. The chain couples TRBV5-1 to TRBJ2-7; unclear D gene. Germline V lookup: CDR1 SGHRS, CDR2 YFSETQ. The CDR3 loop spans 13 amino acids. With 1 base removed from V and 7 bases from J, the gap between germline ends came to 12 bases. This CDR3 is CASSLQLEREQYF. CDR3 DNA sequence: TGCGCCAGCAGCTTGCAATTAGAAAGGGAGCAGTACTTC.

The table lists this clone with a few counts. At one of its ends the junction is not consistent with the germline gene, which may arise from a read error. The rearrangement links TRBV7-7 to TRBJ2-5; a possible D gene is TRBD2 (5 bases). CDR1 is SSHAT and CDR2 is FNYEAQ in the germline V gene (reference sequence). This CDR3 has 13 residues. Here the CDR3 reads CASSLDLSGTQYF. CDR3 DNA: TGTGCTAGCAGCCTGGATTTAAGCGGGACCCAGTACTTC. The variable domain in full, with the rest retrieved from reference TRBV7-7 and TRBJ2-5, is GAGVSQSPRYKVTKRGQDVTLRCDPISSHATLYWYQQALGQGPEFLTYFNYEAQPDKSGLPSDRFSAERPEGSISTLTIQRTEQRDSAMYRCASSLDLSGTQYFGPGTRLLVL.

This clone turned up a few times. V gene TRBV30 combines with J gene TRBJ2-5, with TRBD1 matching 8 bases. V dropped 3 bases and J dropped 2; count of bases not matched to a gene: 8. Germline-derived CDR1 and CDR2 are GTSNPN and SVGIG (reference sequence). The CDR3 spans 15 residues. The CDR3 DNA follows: TGTGCCTGGAGAATGGGACAGGTGAATCAAGAGACCCAGTACTTC. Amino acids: CAWRMGQVNQETQYF.

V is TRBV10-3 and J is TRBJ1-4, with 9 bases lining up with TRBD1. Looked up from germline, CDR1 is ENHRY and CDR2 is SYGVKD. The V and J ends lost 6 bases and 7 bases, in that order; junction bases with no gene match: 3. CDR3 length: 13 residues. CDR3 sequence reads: CAISRDRAEKLFF. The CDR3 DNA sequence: TGTGCCATCAGCCGGGACAGGGCTGAAAAACTGTTTTTT.

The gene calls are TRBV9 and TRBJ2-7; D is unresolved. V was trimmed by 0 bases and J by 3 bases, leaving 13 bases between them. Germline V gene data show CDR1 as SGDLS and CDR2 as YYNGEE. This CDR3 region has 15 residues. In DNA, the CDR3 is TGTGCCAGCAGCGTAGCTGCCGGTCCTCTCTACGAGCAGTACTTC. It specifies CASSVAAGPLYEQYF.

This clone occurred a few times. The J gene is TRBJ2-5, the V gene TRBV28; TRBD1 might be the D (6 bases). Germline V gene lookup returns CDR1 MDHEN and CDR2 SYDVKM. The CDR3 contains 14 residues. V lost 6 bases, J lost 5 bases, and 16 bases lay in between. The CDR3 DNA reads TGTGCCAGCAGGGACGCAGGGGAAGTGGAGACCCAGTACTTC. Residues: CASRDAGEVETQYF.

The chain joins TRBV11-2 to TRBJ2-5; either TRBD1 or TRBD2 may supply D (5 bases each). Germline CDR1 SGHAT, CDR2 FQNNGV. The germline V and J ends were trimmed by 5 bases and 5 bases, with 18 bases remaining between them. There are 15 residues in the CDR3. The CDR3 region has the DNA TGTGCCAGCAGCACAACCGGGACGGTGGGGGAGACCCAGTACTTC. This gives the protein CASSTTGTVGETQYF.

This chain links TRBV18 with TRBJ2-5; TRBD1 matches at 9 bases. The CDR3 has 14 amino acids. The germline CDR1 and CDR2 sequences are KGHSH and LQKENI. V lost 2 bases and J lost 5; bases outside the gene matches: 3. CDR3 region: CASSPGQGTETQYF. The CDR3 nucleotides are TGTGCCAGCTCACCAGGACAGGGGACGGAGACCCAGTACTTC.

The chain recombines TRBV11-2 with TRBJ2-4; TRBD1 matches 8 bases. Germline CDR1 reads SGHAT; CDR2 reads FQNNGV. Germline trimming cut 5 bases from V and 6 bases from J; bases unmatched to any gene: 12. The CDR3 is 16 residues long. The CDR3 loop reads CASSPSRDRRSNIQYF. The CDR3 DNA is TGTGCCAGCAGCCCATCTAGGGACAGGCGCTCAAACATTCAGTACTTC.

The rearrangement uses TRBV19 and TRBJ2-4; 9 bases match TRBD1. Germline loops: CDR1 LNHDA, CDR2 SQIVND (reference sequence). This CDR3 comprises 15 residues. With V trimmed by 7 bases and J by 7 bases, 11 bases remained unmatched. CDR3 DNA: TGTGCCAGTACCTCCCTTGGGGACAGGGCGAACATTCAGTACTTC. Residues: CASTSLGDRANIQYF.

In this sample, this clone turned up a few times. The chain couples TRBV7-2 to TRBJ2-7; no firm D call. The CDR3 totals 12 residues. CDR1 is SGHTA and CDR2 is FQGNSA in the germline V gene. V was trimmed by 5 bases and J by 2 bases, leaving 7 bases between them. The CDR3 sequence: CASSTGAYEQYF. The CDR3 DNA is TGTGCCAGCAGCACTGGAGCCTACGAGCAGTACTTC.

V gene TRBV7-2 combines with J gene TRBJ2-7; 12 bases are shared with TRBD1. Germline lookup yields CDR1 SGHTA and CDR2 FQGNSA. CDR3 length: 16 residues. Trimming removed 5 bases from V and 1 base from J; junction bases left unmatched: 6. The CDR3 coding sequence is TGTGCCAGCAGCGGCATGGGACAGGGGGCTTCCTACGAGCAGTACTTC. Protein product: CASSGMGQGASYEQYF. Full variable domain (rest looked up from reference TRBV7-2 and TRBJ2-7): GAGVSQSPSNKVTEKGKDVELRCDPISGHTALYWYRQSLGQGLEFLIYFQGNSAPDKSGLPSDRFSAERTGGSVSTLTIQRTQQEDSAVYLCASSGMGQGASYEQYFGPGTRLTVT.

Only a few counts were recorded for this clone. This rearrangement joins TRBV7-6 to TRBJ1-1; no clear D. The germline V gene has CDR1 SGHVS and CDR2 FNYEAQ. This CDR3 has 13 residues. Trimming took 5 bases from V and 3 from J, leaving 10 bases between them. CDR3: CASSLKGDTEAFF. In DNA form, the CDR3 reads TGTGCCAGCAGCCTAAAAGGCGACACTGAAGCTTTCTTT.